The 30 T cell receptor beta chains below come from one sample, sequenced in a study of T cell responses to AZD1222 COVID-19 vaccine. Assay used: immunoSEQ multiplex PCR; TCRdb lists only in-frame clones, some missing. The data contain some 140,000 clones, about 87% of them singletons. Sequenced here: peripheral blood, sampled on day 0 of AZD1222 vaccination. These TCRs come from an adult in good health.

V and J are TRBV25-1 and TRBJ2-3, with a weak D call TRBD2 (6 bases). Germline V lookup: CDR1 MGHDK, CDR2 SYGVNS. The CDR3 runs 17 residues. Trimming took 6 bases from V and 1 from J, leaving 20 bases between them. The chain's CDR3 is CASSVVLRGDRTDTQYF. The DNA of the CDR3 is TGTGCCAGCAGCGTCGTCCTGCGCGGGGACCGCACAGATACGCAGTATTTT.

The V gene is TRBV19, the J gene TRBJ1-2, with 11 bases that match TRBD1. The CDR3 consists of 17 residues. Per the germline V gene, CDR1 is LNHDA and CDR2 is SQIVND (reference sequence). V dropped 3 bases and J dropped 2; count of bases not matched to a gene: 8. The chain's CDR3 is CASSIPGRTGGNYGYTF. As DNA, the CDR3 is TGTGCCAGTAGTATCCCTGGAAGGACAGGGGGCAACTATGGCTACACCTTC.

The V gene is TRBV30, the J gene TRBJ2-1; TRBD2 matches 9 bases. The CDR3 spans 17 residues. V dropped 5 bases and J dropped 3; count of bases not matched to a gene: 14. Germline-derived CDR1 and CDR2 are GTSNPN and SVGIG (reference sequence). The DNA of the CDR3 is TGTGCCTGGCGGGCGGGTAGCGGGAGATTGGGCTACAATGAGCAGTTCTTC. Amino acids: CAWRAGSGRLGYNEQFF.

The chain links TRBV5-1 to TRBJ2-4; D gene unclear. V dropped 1 base and J dropped 5 bases, with 7 bases sitting between them. The CDR3 is 13 amino acids. Per germline, CDR1 SGHRS and CDR2 YFSETQ. CDR3 sequence reads: CASSLNTENIQYF. CDR3 DNA sequence: TGCGCCAGCAGCTTGAATACAGAAAACATTCAGTACTTC.

V usage is TRBV11-3 and J usage is TRBJ2-7; D not certain. V lost 0 bases and J 6 bases, leaving 6 bases between the germline ends. The CDR3 extends over 12 amino acids. Per the germline V gene, CDR1 is SGHNT and CDR2 is YENEEA. CDR3 amino acids: CASSLDQFEQYF. The CDR3 bases are TGTGCCAGCAGCTTAGACCAATTCGAGCAGTACTTC.

The V and J genes are TRBV2 and TRBJ2-6; unclear D gene. The germline V and J ends were trimmed by 3 bases and 2 bases, with 5 bases remaining between them. Germline V gene data show CDR1 as SNHLY and CDR2 as FYNNEI. CDR3 length: 14 residues. The CDR3 spells CASSDTAGANVLTF. The CDR3 DNA reads TGTGCCAGCAGTGACACGGCTGGGGCCAACGTCCTGACTTTC. Drawing the rest from reference TRBV2 and TRBJ2-6, the complete variable domain is EPEVTQTPSHQVTQMGQEVILRCVPISNHLYFYWYRQILGQKVEFLVSFYNNEISEKSEIFDDQFSVERPDGSNFTLKIRSTKLEDSAMYFCASSDTAGANVLTFGAGSRLTVL.

The rearrangement links TRBV7-8 to TRBJ2-2; 12 nucleotides agree with TRBD2. Germline loops: CDR1 SGHVS, CDR2 FQNEAQ. The V gene end was trimmed by 0 bases and the J gene end by 3 bases; junction bases not matched to a gene: 5. The CDR3 runs 18 residues. The CDR3 DNA follows: TGTGCCAGCAGCTTAGCACTAGCGGGAGGACGGGACACCGGGGAGCTGTTTTTT. Protein sequence: CASSLALAGGRDTGELFF.

The rearrangement uses TRBV7-2 and TRBJ1-4; a weak D match, TRBD1 (5 bases). V was cut by 0 bases and J by 1 base, with 9 bases left in between. The germline CDR1 and CDR2 sequences are SGHTA and FQGNSA. The CDR3 spans 16 residues. The CDR3 nucleotides read TGTGCCAGCAGCTTAGCGCGGGGACTAACTAATGAAAAACTGTTTTTT. The encoded protein is CASSLARGLTNEKLFF.

The chain combines TRBV6-1 with TRBJ2-4; tentative D call: TRBD1 (5 bases). V lost 1 base to trimming and J lost 1 base, with 8 bases between them. The CDR3 contains 15 residues. CDR1 and CDR2 from the germline V gene are MNHNS and SASEGT. The CDR3 region has the DNA TGTGCCAGCAGTGAAGTATCAGGGGCCAAAAACATTCAGTACTTC. Protein: CASSEVSGAKNIQYF.

The chain joins TRBV29-1 to TRBJ2-3; D uncertain. Germline values: CDR1 SQVTM, CDR2 ANQGSEA. This CDR3 comprises 10 residues. The ends were cut back, 4 bases at V and 6 bases at J, with 5 bases in the middle. CDR3 DNA: TGCAGCGTTGTCTCGGATACGCAGTATTTT. This encodes CSVVSDTQYF.

This clone came up a few times. The chain couples TRBV28 to TRBJ1-5; tentatively, D is TRBD1 (6 bases). The CDR3 runs 14 residues. V lost 1 base to trimming and J lost 4 bases, with 8 bases between them. Germline assignment: CDR1 MDHEN and CDR2 SYDVKM. The CDR3 nucleotides are TGTGCCAGCAGTTTATTTAGGGGGAATCAGCCCCAGCATTTT. As protein: CASSLFRGNQPQHF.

CDR3 bases: TGTGCCAGTAGCTATACGTTGGTGTCCTACGAGCAGTACTTC. This encodes CASSYTLVSYEQYF. The rearrangement joins TRBV19 to TRBJ2-7, with unresolved D. V was cut by 6 bases and J by 1 base, with 13 bases left in between. CDR1 and CDR2 (germline): LNHDA, SQIVND (reference sequence). The CDR3 is made up of 14 amino acids.

J is TRBJ2-7 and V is TRBV6-5; 11 bases are shared with TRBD1. The CDR3 has 14 residues. The V segment lost 6 bases and the J segment 4 bases; nucleotides outside the gene matches: 5. CDR1 is MNHEY and CDR2 is SVGAGI in the germline V gene. DNA of the CDR3: TGTGCCAGCAGGCTGGACAGGGGGCCGTACGAGCAGTACTTC. It codes for CASRLDRGPYEQYF.

V usage is TRBV18 and J usage is TRBJ2-1; D is tentatively TRBD1 or TRBD2 (5 bases each). Trimming took off 3 bases at V and 8 bases at J, with 14 bases between the two ends. Germline-derived CDR1 and CDR2 are KGHSH and LQKENI. This CDR3 has 14 residues. The CDR3 sequence: CASSPRTEGHEQFF. Here the CDR3 DNA reads TGTGCCAGCTCACCGCGGACTGAGGGGCATGAGCAGTTCTTC. The full variable domain, in which reference TRBV18 and TRBJ2-1 provide the parts outside the CDR3, is NAGVMQNPRHLVRRRGQEARLRCSPMKGHSHVYWYRQLPEEGLKFMVYLQKENIIDESGMPKERFSAEFPKEGPSILRIQQVVRGDSAAYFCASSPRTEGHEQFFGPGTRLTVL.

DNA for the CDR3: TGTGCCACCAGCAGAGCTTTTACCGAGGGCCCTGTCTACGAGCAGTACTTC. Its protein is CATSRAFTEGPVYEQYF. The chain has TRBV15 and TRBJ2-7; a weak D match, TRBD2 (5 bases). The V end lost 1 base, the J end lost 3 bases, and 19 bases lay between the germline ends. Germline V gene lookup returns CDR1 LNHNV and CDR2 YYDKDF (reference sequence). The CDR3 consists of 17 residues.

Here the CDR3 reads CAWSRDDEQFF. DNA for the CDR3: TGTGCCTGGAGTAGAGACGATGAGCAGTTCTTC. The chain couples TRBV30 to TRBJ2-1; D uncertain. The CDR3 sequence is 11 residues long. Trimming took 2 bases from V and 8 from J, leaving 7 bases between them. Germline CDR1 reads GTSNPN; CDR2 reads SVGIG (reference sequence).

This clone was counted between two and nine times. The CDR3 region is CASSITGGQNYGYTF. The DNA of the CDR3 is TGTGCCAGTAGTATAACAGGGGGCCAGAACTATGGCTACACCTTC. The chain couples TRBV19 to TRBJ1-2; TRBD1 matches 9 bases. The CDR3 totals 15 residues. J was trimmed by 2 bases and V by 2 bases; bases with no gene match: 3. Germline-derived CDR1 and CDR2 are LNHDA and SQIVND (reference sequence). Using reference TRBV19 and TRBJ1-2 for the parts outside the CDR3, the full variable domain is DGGITQSPKYLFRKEGQNVTLSCEQNLNHDAMYWYRQDPGQGLRLIYYSQIVNDFQKGDIAEGYSVSREKKESFPLTVTSAQKNPTAFYLCASSITGGQNYGYTFGSGTRLTVV.

The chain combines TRBV4-2 with TRBJ2-7, with TRBD2 matching 7 bases. The CDR3 contains 15 residues. Germline loops: CDR1 LGHNA, CDR2 YNFKEQ. V shed 0 bases and J 0 bases; nucleotides not matched to a gene: 2. The DNA of the CDR3 is TGTGCCAGCAGCCAAGATTGGGAGGGCTCCTACGAGCAGTACTTC. Its protein is CASSQDWEGSYEQYF.

The chain combines TRBV7-8 with TRBJ1-5; 10 bases align to TRBD1. Per germline, CDR1 SGHVS and CDR2 FQNEAQ. Germline trimming cut 0 bases from V and 7 bases from J; bases unmatched to any gene: 6. The CDR3 loop spans 16 amino acids. The CDR3 DNA reads as TGTGCCAGCAGCTTAGCCGGGACAGGGGTGTACCAGCCCCAGCATTTT. It yields the protein CASSLAGTGVYQPQHF.

CDR3 DNA: TGTGCCAGCACCGTACGGGGTGGGGACACTGAAGCTTTCTTT. Translating gives CASTVRGGDTEAFF. This rearrangement joins TRBV27 to TRBJ1-1, with no clear D. The length of the CDR3 is 14 residues. Germline values: CDR1 MNHEY, CDR2 SMNVEV (reference sequence). Trimming shortened V by 7 bases and J by 3 bases, and 15 bases separated the two germline ends.

This clone was detected only once. The chain recombines TRBV5-1 with TRBJ1-2; 8 bases agree with TRBD1. V was pared by 6 bases and J by 4 bases, with 11 bases of the junction left unmatched. The CDR3 sequence is 15 residues long. Germline-derived CDR1 and CDR2 are SGHRS and YFSETQ. CDR3 in amino acids: CASTPSGQGGYGYTF. Written as DNA, the CDR3 is TGCGCCAGCACCCCGAGCGGACAGGGAGGCTATGGCTACACCTTC. The whole variable domain, remainder taken from reference TRBV5-1 and TRBJ1-2, is KAGVTQTPRYLIKTRGQQVTLSCSPISGHRSVSWYQQTPGQGLQFLFEYFSETQRNKGNFPGRFSGRQFSNSRSEMNVSTLELGDSALYLCASTPSGQGGYGYTFGSGTRLTVV.

CDR3 sequence reads: CAGGQFGTGDQPQHF. CDR3 nucleotides: TGTGCCGGGGGACAATTCGGGACAGGGGATCAGCCCCAGCATTTT. The chain links TRBV19 to TRBJ1-5, with 10 positions matching TRBD1. The germline CDR1 and CDR2 sequences are LNHDA and SQIVND (reference sequence). V shed 11 bases, J shed 5 bases, and the junction held 12 bases outside the gene matches. The CDR3 has 15 amino acids.

This chain connects TRBV27 to TRBJ2-5, with D tentatively TRBD1 (5 bases). V dropped 2 bases and J dropped 7 bases, with 11 bases sitting between them. This CDR3 spans 13 amino acids. Germline CDR1 MNHEY, CDR2 SMNVEV (reference sequence). CDR3 sequence (DNA): TGTGCCAGCAGTTTACAGGGTTTTGCGACCCAGTACTTC. Its translation: CASSLQGFATQYF.

The chain couples TRBV5-1 to TRBJ1-1; a possible D gene is TRBD1 (5 bases). V was pared by 0 bases and J by 6 bases, with 18 bases between. Germline V gene data show CDR1 as SGHRS and CDR2 as YFSETQ. CDR3 length: 16 amino acids. The CDR3 loop reads CASSLEVPVGGAEAFF. CDR3 nucleotides: TGCGCCAGCAGCTTGGAGGTCCCAGTCGGGGGTGCTGAAGCTTTCTTT.

V usage is TRBV4-1 and J usage is TRBJ1-3, with D unresolved. V gave up 1 base and J gave up 0 bases, with 7 bases separating them. The CDR3 spans 15 residues. Germline CDR1 is MGHRA and CDR2 is YSYEKL. The CDR3 DNA is TGCGCCAGCAGCCAAGCCTTAACCTCTGGAAACACCATATATTTT. Amino acids: CASSQALTSGNTIYF.

The chain combines TRBV5-1 with TRBJ1-2, with 12 bases lining up with TRBD1. CDR3 length: 14 residues. Germline CDR1 SGHRS, CDR2 YFSETQ. Unmatched junction bases numbered 10, after V lost 4 bases and J lost 12 bases. CDR3: CASSPDPGTGGNTF. CDR3 nucleotides: TGCGCCAGCAGCCCAGACCCCGGGACAGGGGGCAACACCTTC.

The rearrangement uses TRBV18 and TRBJ1-4; the D gene is possibly TRBD1 (6 bases). This CDR3 spans 15 amino acids. Germline assignment: CDR1 KGHSH and CDR2 LQKENI. Trimming cost V 4 bases and J 3 bases, with 12 bases left between them. In DNA form, the CDR3 reads TGTGCCAGCTCACTCTACAGGGTGGCTAATGAAAAACTGTTTTTT. Translated, it gives CASSLYRVANEKLFF.

The rearrangement uses TRBV30 and TRBJ1-5; possible D gene TRBD1, 5 bases. In germline, CDR1 is GTSNPN, CDR2 SVGIG (reference sequence). Trimming cost V 1 base and J 2 bases, with 9 bases left between them. The CDR3 consists of 14 residues. This CDR3 reads CAWSAQGGNQPQHF. In nucleotides, the CDR3 is TGTGCCTGGAGTGCCCAGGGCGGCAATCAGCCCCAGCATTTT.

This clone was recorded once. The genes are TRBV2 and TRBJ1-4; the D is unclear. Trimming removed 6 bases at V and 7 bases at J, with 21 bases between. The CDR3 spans 16 residues. Germline CDR1 and CDR2: SNHLY and FYNNEI. CDR3 coding DNA: TGTGCCAGCAGGGGAAGGACGGGAAGTATATCTGAAAAACTGTTTTTT. This gives the protein CASRGRTGSISEKLFF.

The chain carries TRBV3-1 (or the pseudogene TRBV3-2) and TRBJ2-5, with TRBD1 matching over 8 bases. Per the germline V gene, CDR1 is LGHDT and CDR2 is YNNKEL (reference sequence). This CDR3 is built from 16 residues. J was trimmed by 2 bases and V by 0 bases; bases with no gene match: 5. CDR3 in amino acids: CASSQDRGPLQETQYF. As DNA, the CDR3 is TGTGCCAGCAGCCAAGACAGGGGGCCCCTTCAAGAGACCCAGTACTTC.